The 23 T cell receptor beta chains below were found in one sample sequenced in a study of vaccination and CD4 T cells after COVID-19. With the Oncomine TCR Beta short-read assay, DNA from cultured CD4+ T cells was sequenced. TCRdb reprocessed the PCR reads with MiXCR, giving one entry per CDR3 protein. The sample holds 25,000 or so distinct CDR3 sequences, approximately 59% seen once. Documented treatment: roughly nine-day PBMC culture with coronavirus spike peptide pools or control peptides (ViraFEST assay). What these receptors recognize is not known. Sequencing was carried out using CD4+ T cells from blood, cultured in vitro. The receptors come from a human donor who had recovered from COVID-19.

The rearrangement uses TRBV2 and TRBJ1-1; D possibly corresponds to TRBD1 (5 bases). The CDR3 sequence is 15 residues long. CDR1 and CDR2 from the germline V gene are SNHLY and FYNNEI. Trimming stripped 6 bases from V and 2 bases from J, with 16 bases between. The CDR3 region is CASSRRLGDNTEAFF. The CDR3 DNA follows: TGTGCCAGCAGCCGTCGATTAGGGGATAACACTGAAGCTTTCTTT.

The V call is TRBV10-1, the J call TRBJ2-1, with 7 bases that match TRBD2. There are 16 residues in the CDR3. The trim removed 11 bases at V and 4 bases at J, leaving 17 bases unmatched. Germline V gene sequence: CDR1 WNHNN, CDR2 SYGVQD (reference sequence). DNA for the CDR3: TGCGCCTACCCTCCCAGCCGGGACTACTGTTACAATGAGCAGTTCTTC. The encoded protein is CAYPPSRDYCYNEQFF.

This clonotype has more than one count but fewer than ten. V gene TRBV6-2 or TRBV6-3 combines with J gene TRBJ2-2; 8 bases are shared with TRBD1. The CDR3 is made up of 14 amino acids. The germline CDR1 and CDR2 sequences are MNHEY and SVGEGT. V lost 7 bases and J lost 5; bases outside the gene matches: 6. The CDR3 protein is CASNDRGGTGELFF. The CDR3 DNA is TGTGCCAGCAACGACAGGGGCGGTACCGGGGAGCTGTTTTTT.

The rearrangement uses TRBV12-3 or TRBV12-4 and TRBJ1-5; a possible D gene is TRBD1 (5 bases). Trimming cost V 1 base and J 2 bases, with 15 bases left between them. CDR3 size: 17 residues. CDR3 protein: CASSLGVGGGGNQPQHF. For the CDR3, the DNA is TGTGCCAGCAGTTTAGGGGTGGGGGGGGGGGGCAATCAGCCCCAGCATTTT.

There are a few counts of this clonotype. The chain employs TRBV20-1 and TRBJ1-4, with D maybe TRBD1 (5 bases). The V gene's germline CDR1 is DFQATT and CDR2 SNEGSKA (reference sequence). The CDR3 totals 14 residues. V was cut by 6 bases and J by 0 bases, with 11 bases left in between. CDR3 region: CSATTAATNEKLFF. The CDR3 nucleotides read TGCAGTGCCACGACAGCTGCAACTAATGAAAAACTGTTTTTT.

V and J are TRBV7-2 and TRBJ2-7, with no clear D. Trimming cost V 1 base and J 1 base, with 5 bases left between them. The CDR3 runs 13 residues. Germline V lookup: CDR1 SGHTA, CDR2 FQGNSA. The CDR3 DNA sequence: TGTGCCAGCAGCTTAGACCCGTCCTACGAGCAGTACTTC. The encoded protein is CASSLDPSYEQYF.

This chain connects TRBV12-3 or TRBV12-4 to TRBJ1-2; 7 bases are shared with TRBD1. V shed 8 bases, J shed 8 bases, and the junction held 11 bases outside the gene matches. The CDR3 loop spans 13 amino acids. The CDR3 region is CASGKYRGLGYTF. The CDR3 nucleotides are TGTGCCAGCGGGAAATACAGGGGCCTCGGCTACACCTTC.

This chain connects TRBV19 to TRBJ1-1; a weak D match, TRBD1 (5 bases). V lost 2 bases to trimming and J lost 11 bases, with 15 bases between them. The CDR3 totals 13 residues. Per germline, CDR1 LNHDA and CDR2 SQIVND (reference sequence). The DNA for the CDR3 is TGTGCCAGTAGTATACCCTTGGCAGGGAGGGCTTTCTTT. This sequence encodes CASSIPLAGRAFF.

The V gene is TRBV2, the J gene TRBJ2-7; tentatively, D is TRBD2 (5 bases). The length of the CDR3 is 13 residues. CDR1 and CDR2 (germline): SNHLY, FYNNEI. Trimming took 5 bases from V and 2 from J, leaving 10 bases between them. The CDR3 loop reads CASSSGLAYEQYF. CDR3 bases: TGTGCCAGCAGTTCGGGGTTAGCCTACGAGCAGTACTTC.

The V and J genes are TRBV15 and TRBJ1-1; 7 bases map to TRBD1. V lost 1 base to trimming and J lost 6 bases; unmatched junction nucleotides: 8. The CDR3 consists of 15 residues. The germline V gene has CDR1 LNHNV and CDR2 YYDKDF (reference sequence). CDR3 nucleotides: TGTGCCACCAGCAGAGGGTCAGGGGGGAGGTCTGAAGCTTTCTTT. Protein: CATSRGSGGRSEAFF.

J is TRBJ1-2 and V is TRBV6-1, with D possibly matching TRBD1 (6 bases). Trimming pared 2 bases from V and 6 bases from J, leaving 10 bases between. The CDR3 is made up of 13 amino acids. Germline V gene data show CDR1 as MNHNS and CDR2 as SASEGT. The CDR3 loop reads CASSELGGDGYTF. The CDR3 DNA sequence: TGTGCCAGCAGTGAATTAGGGGGAGATGGCTACACCTTC.

The chain recombines TRBV9 with TRBJ1-2; D is ambiguous. Germline lookup yields CDR1 SGDLS and CDR2 YYNGEE. The CDR3 extends over 14 amino acids. Trimming left V 0 bases short and J 4 bases short, with 10 bases between. The CDR3 coding sequence is TGTGCCAGCAGCGTAGAAGTCGGGTTCTATGGCTACACCTTC. Translated, it gives CASSVEVGFYGYTF.

The chain combines TRBV20-1 with TRBJ2-7; D might be TRBD1 (5 bases). Looked up from germline, CDR1 is DFQATT and CDR2 is SNEGSKA (reference sequence). The CDR3 totals 14 residues. The V gene lost 1 base and the J gene lost 4 bases, with 14 bases spanning the gap. Written as DNA, the CDR3 is TGCAGTGCTAGAGGGGGCGCGTCTGAGTACGAGCAGTACTTC. This encodes CSARGGASEYEQYF.

The gene calls are TRBV20-1 and TRBJ2-2, with a tentative D call TRBD2 (6 bases). CDR3 length: 16 amino acids. V was trimmed by 0 bases and J by 3 bases, leaving 14 bases between them. Germline V CDR1 and CDR2: DFQATT, SNEGSKA (reference sequence). DNA of the CDR3: TGCAGTGCTAGAGATGTAGCGGAAGGATACACCGGGGAGCTGTTTTTT. Translating it yields CSARDVAEGYTGELFF.

V usage is TRBV7-9 and J usage is TRBJ2-3; the D gene is possibly TRBD1 (5 bases). Between the trimmed V and J ends, which lost 4 bases and 4 bases, there was a span of 9 bases. There are 13 residues in the CDR3. Germline V CDR1 and CDR2: SEHNR, FQNEAQ (reference sequence). The CDR3 nucleotides are TGTGCCAGCAGCTCGACAGCACCAGATACGCAGTATTTT. The encoded protein is CASSSTAPDTQYF.

The CDR3 sequence: CASSLGYSNQPQHF. The CDR3 region has the DNA TGTGCCAGCAGCTTAGGGTACAGCAATCAGCCCCAGCATTTT. The chain uses TRBV7-9 and TRBJ1-5; D gene unclear. Per the germline V gene, CDR1 is SEHNR and CDR2 is FQNEAQ (reference sequence). The CDR3 is made up of 14 amino acids. The V end lost 1 base, the J end lost 1 base, and 5 bases lay between the germline ends.

The chain employs TRBV5-8 and TRBJ2-4; weak D call: TRBD2 (5 bases). This CDR3 contains 15 residues. Germline V gene sequence: CDR1 SGHTS, CDR2 YDEGEE. Trimming stripped 5 bases from V and 8 bases from J, with 20 bases between. The CDR3: CASSREWALADIQYF. The CDR3 nucleotides read TGTGCCAGCAGTCGGGAATGGGCCCTCGCGGACATTCAGTACTTC.

This chain uses TRBV7-2 with TRBJ2-1, with D perhaps matching TRBD2 (7 bases). Germline V gives CDR1 SGHTA, CDR2 FQGNSA. Trimming removed 4 bases from V and 3 bases from J, with 16 bases in between. This CDR3 contains 16 residues. CDR3 DNA: TGTGCCAGCAGCTCCGGGGGGCCCGGGGTCTACAATGAGCAGTTCTTC. This gives the protein CASSSGGPGVYNEQFF. The full variable domain, its missing parts supplied by reference TRBV7-2 and TRBJ2-1, is GAGVSQSPSNKVTEKGKDVELRCDPISGHTALYWYRQSLGQGLEFLIYFQGNSAPDKSGLPSDRFSAERTGGSVSTLTIQRTQQEDSAVYLCASSSGGPGVYNEQFFGPGTRLTVL.

This rearrangement joins TRBV4-2 to TRBJ2-7, with D possibly being TRBD2 (5 bases). The CDR3 is made up of 14 amino acids. The germline V gene encodes CDR1 LGHNA and CDR2 YNFKEQ. Trimming took 0 bases from V and 6 from J, leaving 12 bases between them. CDR3 loop: CASSQDWGVGEQYF. The CDR3 region has the DNA TGTGCCAGCAGCCAAGACTGGGGAGTGGGCGAGCAGTACTTC.

This chain joins TRBV19 and TRBJ1-3; 9 nucleotides agree with TRBD1. Germline V gene sequence: CDR1 LNHDA, CDR2 SQIVND (reference sequence). V was pared by 10 bases and J by 4 bases, with 8 bases of the junction left unmatched. This CDR3 contains 14 residues. This chain's CDR3 is CATWDRAAGNTIYF. The DNA for the CDR3 is TGTGCCACCTGGGACAGGGCGGCAGGAAACACCATATATTTT.

The chain joins TRBV11-3 to TRBJ2-7, with 9 bases identical to TRBD1. Germline trimming cut 5 bases from V and 5 bases from J; bases unmatched to any gene: 7. CDR1 SGHNT and CDR2 YENEEA come from the germline V gene. CDR3 length: 14 amino acids. CDR3 sequence: CASSQTGTGNEQYF. The CDR3 DNA follows: TGTGCCAGCAGCCAGACCGGGACAGGGAACGAGCAGTACTTC.

The chain is built from TRBV5-4 and TRBJ2-7; 7 positions match TRBD2. V dropped 0 bases and J dropped 0; count of bases not matched to a gene: 3. There are 15 residues in the CDR3. Germline-derived CDR1 and CDR2 are SGHNT and YYREEE (reference sequence). CDR3 DNA sequence: TGTGCCAGCAGCTTGGGGCTAGCGGACTCCTACGAGCAGTACTTC. Encoded protein: CASSLGLADSYEQYF.

This clonotype was seen only a few times. CDR3 in amino acids: CASSSGTGGTEAFF. As DNA, the CDR3 is TGTGCCAGCAGCTCCGGGACAGGGGGAACTGAAGCTTTCTTT. The gene calls are TRBV7-8 and TRBJ1-1; the match to TRBD1 covers 11 bases. The germline CDR1 and CDR2 sequences are SGHVS and FQNEAQ. The V segment lost 4 bases and the J segment 5 bases; nucleotides outside the gene matches: 3. The CDR3 runs to 14 residues.